This TCR beta chain was obtained from a study of neoadjuvant anti-PD-1 for oral cavity cancer. Overall study: Most patients had three to four biweekly doses of 3 mg/kg nivolumab before resection. Non-progressing patients received a fourth nivolumab dose near day 43, then surgery on days 50-56.

Sequencing was performed with immunoSEQ multiplex PCR; in TCRdb, only in-frame clones are kept and a portion is missing. The data hold about 16,000 clones, with about three quarters observed a single time. The V end was cut by 1 base, the J end by 5 bases, with 8 bases between. The CDR3 is made up of 13 amino acids. CDR1 is SGHTA and CDR2 is FQGNSA in the germline V gene. The TCR originated in a person between 40 and 79 years old with oral cavity squamous cell carcinoma. The genes are TRBV7-2 and TRBJ2-5; D gene uncertain. The specimen comprised PBMCs, sampled before nivolumab (anti-PD-1) treatment. The CDR3 coding sequence is TGTGCCAGCAGCTTAGTATTGGGCGAGACCCAGTACTTC. Protein product: CASSLVLGETQYF. Together with reference TRBV7-2 and TRBJ2-5, the CDR3 gives the full variable domain: GAGVSQSPSNKVTEKGKDVELRCDPISGHTALYWYRQSLGQGLEFLIYFQGNSAPDKSGLPSDRFSAERTGGSVSTLTIQRTQQEDSAVYLCASSLVLGETQYFGPGTRLLVL.